This T cell receptor beta chain originates from a study of T cell responses to AZD1222 COVID-19 vaccine. Details on this clone: Antigen specificity is unknown.

The method was immunoSEQ multiplex PCR; TCRdb's version includes in-frame clones alone and lacks a portion of them. In the table there are about 59,000 clones, roughly nine tenths of which are singletons. General study results and limits: Mostly white British, mostly female donors; authors suggested clonal diversity may be underestimated.

The receptor's source is an adult who received the AZD1222 COVID-19 vaccine. Sample: peripheral blood, taken 28 days after the second AZD1222 dose.

CDR3 in amino acids: CASSYKAGTGRNSPLHF. CDR3 nucleotides: TGTGCCAGCAGTTACAAGGCCGGGACAGGGAGGAATTCACCCCTCCACTTT. V usage is TRBV6-2 or TRBV6-3 and J usage is TRBJ1-6, with TRBD1 matching 9 bases. Unmatched junction bases numbered 9, after V lost 2 bases and J lost 7 bases. The germline V gene has CDR1 MNHEY and CDR2 SVGEGT. The CDR3 extends over 17 amino acids.